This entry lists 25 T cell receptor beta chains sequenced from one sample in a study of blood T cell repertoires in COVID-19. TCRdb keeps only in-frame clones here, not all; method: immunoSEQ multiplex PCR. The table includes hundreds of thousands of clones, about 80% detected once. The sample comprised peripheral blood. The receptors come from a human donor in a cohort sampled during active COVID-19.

The CDR3 reads CASFPRDTNTEAFF. The CDR3 nucleotides read TGTGCCAGTTTTCCCCGGGACACCAACACTGAAGCTTTCTTT. The V call is TRBV21-1, the J call TRBJ1-1; the D segment call TRBD1 is taken from the table without a DNA check. TRBV21-1 counts as a pseudogene. CDR3 length equals 14 residues.

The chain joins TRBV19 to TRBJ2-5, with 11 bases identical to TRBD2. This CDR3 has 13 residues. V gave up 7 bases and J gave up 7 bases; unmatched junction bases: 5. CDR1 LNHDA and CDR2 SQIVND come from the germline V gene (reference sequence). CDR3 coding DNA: TGTGCCAGTACCTCCCTAGCGGGAGGGACCCAGTACTTC. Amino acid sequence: CASTSLAGGTQYF.

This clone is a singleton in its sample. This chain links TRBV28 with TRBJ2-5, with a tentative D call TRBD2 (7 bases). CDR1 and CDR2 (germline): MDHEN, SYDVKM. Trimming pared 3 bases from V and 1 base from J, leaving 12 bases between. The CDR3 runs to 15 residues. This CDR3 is CASSFAGAAQETQYF. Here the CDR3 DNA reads TGTGCCAGCAGTTTTGCGGGGGCTGCCCAAGAGACCCAGTACTTC.

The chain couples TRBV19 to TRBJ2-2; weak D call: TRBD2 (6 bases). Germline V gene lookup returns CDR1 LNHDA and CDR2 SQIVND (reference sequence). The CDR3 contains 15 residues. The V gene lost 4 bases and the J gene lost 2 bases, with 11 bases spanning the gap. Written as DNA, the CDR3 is TGTGCCAGTAGTAAGAGCGGGCCCAACACCGGGGAGCTGTTTTTT. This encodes CASSKSGPNTGELFF.

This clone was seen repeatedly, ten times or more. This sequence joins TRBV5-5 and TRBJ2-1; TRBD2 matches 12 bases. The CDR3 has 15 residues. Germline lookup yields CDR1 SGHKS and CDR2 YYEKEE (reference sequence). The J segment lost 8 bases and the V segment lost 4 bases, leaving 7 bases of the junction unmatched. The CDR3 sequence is CASSHPSGGAYEQFF. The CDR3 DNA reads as TGTGCCAGCAGCCATCCTAGCGGGGGGGCCTATGAGCAGTTCTTC.

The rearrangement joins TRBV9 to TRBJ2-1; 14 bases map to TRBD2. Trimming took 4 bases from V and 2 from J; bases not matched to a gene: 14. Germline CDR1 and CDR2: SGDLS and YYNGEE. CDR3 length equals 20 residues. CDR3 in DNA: TGTGCCAGCAGCCCAATCGCCGGGACTAGCGGGAGTTATACCTACAATGAGCAGTTCTTC. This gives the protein CASSPIAGTSGSYTYNEQFF.

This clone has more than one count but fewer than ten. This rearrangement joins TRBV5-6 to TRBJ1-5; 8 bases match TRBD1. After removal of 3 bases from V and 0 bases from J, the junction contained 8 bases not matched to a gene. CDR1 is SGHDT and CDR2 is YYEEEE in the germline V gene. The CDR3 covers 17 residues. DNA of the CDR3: TGTGCCAGCAGCTCTGCGACAGGGGCCTATAGCAATCAGCCCCAGCATTTT. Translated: CASSSATGAYSNQPQHF.

The CDR3 coding sequence is TGTGCCAGCAGCTTGGGTCCAAGGACAGGTAGTTACGAGCAGTACTTC. It encodes CASSLGPRTGSYEQYF. V gene TRBV5-4 combines with J gene TRBJ2-7, with 7 bases matching TRBD1. The CDR3 spans 16 residues. Trimming at V came to 0 bases and at J to 4 bases, leaving 10 bases not matched to a gene. Germline assignment: CDR1 SGHNT and CDR2 YYREEE (reference sequence).

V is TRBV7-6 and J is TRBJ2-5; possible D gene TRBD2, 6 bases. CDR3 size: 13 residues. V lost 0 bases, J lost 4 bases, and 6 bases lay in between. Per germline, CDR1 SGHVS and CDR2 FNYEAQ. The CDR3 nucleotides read TGTGCCAGCAGCTTAGCCGGGGGAGAGACCCAGTACTTC. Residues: CASSLAGGETQYF.

The DNA of the CDR3 is TGCGCCAGCAGCCGGGGGGTCACAGATACGCAGTATTTT. Residues: CASSRGVTDTQYF. V is TRBV4-3 and J is TRBJ2-3, with D perhaps matching TRBD2 (6 bases). There are 13 residues in the CDR3. Trimming removed 4 bases from V and 2 bases from J, with 7 bases in between. The germline V gene has CDR1 LGHNA and CDR2 YSLEER.

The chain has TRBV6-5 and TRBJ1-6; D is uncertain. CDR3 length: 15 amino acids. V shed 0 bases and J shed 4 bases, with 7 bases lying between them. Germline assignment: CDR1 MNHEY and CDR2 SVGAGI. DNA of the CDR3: TGTGCCAGCAGTTACTCGAGGCAGTATAATTCACCCCTCCACTTT. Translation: CASSYSRQYNSPLHF.

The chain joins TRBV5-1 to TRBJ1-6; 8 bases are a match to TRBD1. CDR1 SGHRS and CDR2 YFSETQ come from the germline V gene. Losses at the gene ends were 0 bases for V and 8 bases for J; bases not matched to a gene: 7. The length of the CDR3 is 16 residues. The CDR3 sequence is CASSLGGQGIDSPLHF. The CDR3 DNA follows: TGCGCCAGCAGCTTGGGCGGACAGGGTATCGATTCACCCCTCCACTTT.

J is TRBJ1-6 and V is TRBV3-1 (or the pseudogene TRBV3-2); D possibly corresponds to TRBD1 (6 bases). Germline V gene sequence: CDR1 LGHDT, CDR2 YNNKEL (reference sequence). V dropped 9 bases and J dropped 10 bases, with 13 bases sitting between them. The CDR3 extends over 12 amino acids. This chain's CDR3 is CARVTGQSPLHF. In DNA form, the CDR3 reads TGTGCCAGGGTTACAGGGCAATCACCCCTCCACTTT.

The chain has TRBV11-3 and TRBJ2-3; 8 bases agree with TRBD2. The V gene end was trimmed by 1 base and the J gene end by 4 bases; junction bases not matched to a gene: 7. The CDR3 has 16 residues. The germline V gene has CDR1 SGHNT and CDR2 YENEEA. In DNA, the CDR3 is TGTGCCAGCAGCTTAGGGAGCGGGGGTTCACCAGATACGCAGTATTTT. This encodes CASSLGSGGSPDTQYF.

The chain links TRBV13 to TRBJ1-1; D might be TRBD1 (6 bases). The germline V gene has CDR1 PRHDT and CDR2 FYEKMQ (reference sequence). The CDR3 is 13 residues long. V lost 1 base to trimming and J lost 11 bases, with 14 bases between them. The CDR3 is CASSLVRGSGAFF. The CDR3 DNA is TGTGCCAGCAGCTTAGTGAGGGGGAGTGGGGCTTTCTTT.

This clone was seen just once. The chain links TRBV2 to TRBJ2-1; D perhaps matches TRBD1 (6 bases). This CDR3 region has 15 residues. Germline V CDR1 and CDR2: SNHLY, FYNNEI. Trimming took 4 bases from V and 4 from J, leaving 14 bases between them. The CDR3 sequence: CASSGTGIGYNEQFF. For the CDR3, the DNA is TGTGCCAGCAGTGGAACAGGGATCGGGTACAATGAGCAGTTCTTC.

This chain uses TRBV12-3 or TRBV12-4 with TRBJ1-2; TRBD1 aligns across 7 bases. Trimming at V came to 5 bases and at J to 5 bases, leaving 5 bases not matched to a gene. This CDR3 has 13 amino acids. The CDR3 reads CASSPDRFYGYTF. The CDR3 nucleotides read TGTGCCAGCAGTCCGGACAGGTTTTATGGCTACACCTTC.

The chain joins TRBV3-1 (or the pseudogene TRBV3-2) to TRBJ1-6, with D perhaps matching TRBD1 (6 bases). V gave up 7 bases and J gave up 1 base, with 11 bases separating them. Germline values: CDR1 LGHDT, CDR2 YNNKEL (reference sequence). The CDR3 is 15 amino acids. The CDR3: CASTLQGSYNSPLHF. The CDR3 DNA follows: TGTGCCAGCACCCTACAGGGTTCCTATAATTCACCCCTCCACTTT.

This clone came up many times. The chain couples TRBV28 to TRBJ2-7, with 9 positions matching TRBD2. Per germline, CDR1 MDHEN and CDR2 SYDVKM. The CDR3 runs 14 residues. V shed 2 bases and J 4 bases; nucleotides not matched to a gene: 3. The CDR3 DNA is TGTGCCAGCAGTTTAGCGGGGGGGCGGTACGAGCAGTACTTC. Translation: CASSLAGGRYEQYF.

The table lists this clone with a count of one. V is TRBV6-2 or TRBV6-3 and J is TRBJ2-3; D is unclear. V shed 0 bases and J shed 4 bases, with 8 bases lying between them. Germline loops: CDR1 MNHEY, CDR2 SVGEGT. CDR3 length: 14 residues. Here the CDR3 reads CASSYSRTADTQYF. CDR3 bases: TGTGCCAGCAGTTACTCGAGAACTGCAGATACGCAGTATTTT.

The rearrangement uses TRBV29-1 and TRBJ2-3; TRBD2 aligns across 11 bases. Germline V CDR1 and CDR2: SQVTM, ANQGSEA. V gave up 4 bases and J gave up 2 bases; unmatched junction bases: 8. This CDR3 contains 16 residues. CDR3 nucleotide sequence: TGCAGCGTTGGAGAGGGACTAGCGGCCTCCACAGATACGCAGTATTTT. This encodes CSVGEGLAASTDTQYF.

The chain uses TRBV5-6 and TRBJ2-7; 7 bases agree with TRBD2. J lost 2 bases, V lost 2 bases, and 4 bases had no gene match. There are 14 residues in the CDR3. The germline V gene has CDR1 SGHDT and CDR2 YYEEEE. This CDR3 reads CASSFRGSPYEQYF. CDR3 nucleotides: TGTGCCAGCAGCTTTCGCGGGAGTCCCTACGAGCAGTACTTC.

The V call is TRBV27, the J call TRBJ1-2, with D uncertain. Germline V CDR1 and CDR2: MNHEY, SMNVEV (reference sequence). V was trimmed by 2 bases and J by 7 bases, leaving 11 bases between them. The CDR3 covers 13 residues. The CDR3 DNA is TGTGCCAGCAGTTTAGAGGGATTGGGTGGCTACACCTTC. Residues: CASSLEGLGGYTF.

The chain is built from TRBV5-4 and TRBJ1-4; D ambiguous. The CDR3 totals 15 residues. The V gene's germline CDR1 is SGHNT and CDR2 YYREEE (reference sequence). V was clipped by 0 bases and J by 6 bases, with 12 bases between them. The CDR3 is CASSLEGAGDEKLFF. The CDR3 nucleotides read TGTGCCAGCAGCTTGGAGGGCGCCGGGGATGAAAAACTGTTTTTT.

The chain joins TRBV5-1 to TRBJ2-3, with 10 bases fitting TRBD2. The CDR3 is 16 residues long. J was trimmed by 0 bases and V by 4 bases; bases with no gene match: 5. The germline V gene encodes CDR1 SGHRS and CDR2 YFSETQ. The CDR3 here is CASSPGLAASTDTQYF. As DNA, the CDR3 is TGCGCCAGCAGCCCAGGACTAGCGGCAAGCACAGATACGCAGTATTTT.